This T cell receptor beta chain appears in the sequencing data of a study of blood T cell repertoires in COVID-19. Overall study context: PBMCs, B-cell-depleted T cells, or T cells provided the cDNA or gDNA that made up the material.

The CDR3 spans 15 residues. Germline assignment: CDR1 SGHNT and CDR2 YYREEE (reference sequence). V was cut by 4 bases and J by 2 bases, with 13 bases left in between. Produced via immunoSEQ multiplex PCR; TCRdb's table is partial and in-frame only. This table holds 100,000 or so clones, 80% to 85% found once. This chain links TRBV5-4 with TRBJ2-4, with unresolved D. The receptor's source is a man in his sixties or seventies with active or convalescent COVID-19. Sequenced material: peripheral blood. This CDR3 is CASSTIINSKNIQYF. CDR3 nucleotide sequence: TGTGCCAGCAGCACTATAATTAACTCCAAAAACATTCAGTACTTC.